This is a list of T cell receptor beta chains from one sample in a study of cytomegalovirus exposure and HLA in healthy donors. Profiled with immunoSEQ multiplex PCR; TCRdb holds only in-frame clones, not every one. The sample lists about 200,000 clones, approximately 78% seen once, with 6.5% in the top ten. Sequencing was done on a sample of PBMCs. Receptor source: a woman aged 45 to 65 in good health and CMV-seropositive. Each CDR3 is given with its conserved first and last residue. A D gene is named only where the DNA matches it firmly. Expanded clones are given a class, and other clones once, few, many or no size at all.

D gene,V gene,J gene,clone size,CDR3 DNA,CDR3 protein
TRBD1,TRBV19,TRBJ2-5,.,TGTGCCAGTAGTTCCGGGACAGGGGAAGAGACCCAGTACTTC,CASSSGTGEETQYF
.,TRBV5-6,TRBJ2-3,once,TGTGCCAGCACCCAGAAGGGGCGTACAGATACGCAGTATTTT,CASTQKGRTDTQYF
TRBD1,TRBV6-5,TRBJ1-6,.,TGTGCCAGCAGTTACTCGGGGGACAGGGTGGGATCACCCCTCCACTTT,CASSYSGDRVGSPLHF
TRBD1,TRBV5-1,TRBJ2-5,.,TGCGCCAGCAGCCAGCAGGGGGCGACGGGGTATGAGACCCAGTACTTC,CASSQQGATGYETQYF
TRBD2,TRBV30,TRBJ2-5,.,TGTGCCTGGAGTGGACTAGCGGGAGAGACCCAGTACTTC,CAWSGLAGETQYF
.,TRBV19,TRBJ2-2,.,TGTGCCAGTAGTCCCTGGACATCCCTGAACACCGGGGAGCTGTTTTTT,CASSPWTSLNTGELFF
.,TRBV29-1,TRBJ2-7,.,TGCAGCGTTGCGACTGACAGCTCCTACGAGCAGTACTTC,CSVATDSSYEQYF
.,TRBV5-1,TRBJ1-1,.,TGCGCCAGCAGCTTGGATTACAGGGAGAGTGAAGCTTTCTTT,CASSLDYRESEAFF
.,TRBV19,TRBJ1-2,.,TGTGCCAGTACCTCAGGGCTCTTCTTAGATGGCTACACCTTC,CASTSGLFLDGYTF
.,TRBV14,TRBJ2-3,.,TGTGCCAGCAGCACGACGAGGGCAGATACGCAGTATTTT,CASSTTRADTQYF
.,TRBV13,TRBJ2-2,.,TGTGCCAGCAGCGAGCCCTTAACAGGGAACACCGGGGAGCTGTTTTTT,CASSEPLTGNTGELFF
TRBD2,TRBV2,TRBJ2-3,.,TGTGCCAGCAGCTCGCGGGGGGGCGGAGATACGCAGTATTTT,CASSSRGGGDTQYF
TRBD2,TRBV19,TRBJ2-7,.,TGTGCCAGTTCCGGCATGGGGGGGTTCGAGCAGTACTTC,CASSGMGGFEQYF
TRBD2,TRBV7-3,TRBJ2-1,.,TGTGCCAGCAGCCGGGGACTAGCGGGGAGGAATGAGCAGTTCTTC,CASSRGLAGRNEQFF
TRBD1,TRBV6-5,TRBJ1-1,.,TGTGCCAGCAGTCAAGGGACAGTGACTGAAGCTTTCTTT,CASSQGTVTEAFF
.,TRBV6-6,TRBJ1-1,.,TGTGCCAGCAGTGACCGGGCAGGGGCCGGAGCTTTCTTT,CASSDRAGAGAFF
.,TRBV7-9,TRBJ1-2,.,TGTGCCAGCAGCTTAGTCAGTCTCTATGGCTACACCTTC,CASSLVSLYGYTF
TRBD2,TRBV11-2,TRBJ2-4,.,TGTGCCAGCAGCTTAGTGGCTAGCGGGGTGAACATTCAGTACTTC,CASSLVASGVNIQYF
.,TRBV4-2,TRBJ1-1,.,TGTGCCAGCAGCCAAGTAAGGAGTGAGAGTGAAGCTTTCTTT,CASSQVRSESEAFF
.,TRBV7-9,TRBJ1-5,.,TGTGCCAGCAGCTCGGCCCCGGGGGGCGCCGAGCCCCAGCATTTT,CASSSAPGGAEPQHF
TRBD1,TRBV5-1,TRBJ1-4,.,TGCGCCAGCAGGGGGGACAGGTCTAATGAAAAACTGTTTTTT,CASRGDRSNEKLFF
TRBD2,TRBV7-2,TRBJ2-7,once,TGTGCCAGCAGCTTAGGACTAGCGGGGTCCTACGAGCAGTACTTC,CASSLGLAGSYEQYF
TRBD1,TRBV5-5,TRBJ1-2,.,TGTGCCAGCAGCGTGGGACAGCTGAACTATGGCTACACCTTC,CASSVGQLNYGYTF
TRBD2,TRBV18,TRBJ2-1,.,TGTGCCAGCTCAGTTACTAGCGGGAGCGGCAATGAGCAGTTCTTC,CASSVTSGSGNEQFF
TRBD1,TRBV6-5,TRBJ2-7,.,TGTGCCAGCAGTTATGGCAGGGGGTACGAGCAGTACTTC,CASSYGRGYEQYF
TRBD2,TRBV2,TRBJ2-5,.,TGTGCCAGCACACCCCGGGGGAGGGGCGGAGGCTTACAAGAGACCCAGTACTTC,CASTPRGRGGGLQETQYF
.,TRBV19,TRBJ1-3,.,TGTGCCAGTAGAGACCACACAGGGTTCTCTGGAAACACCATATATTTT,CASRDHTGFSGNTIYF
TRBD1,TRBV5-6,TRBJ2-7,.,TGTGCCAGCAGCCTGGACAGGGGGCTTTACGAGCAGTACTTC,CASSLDRGLYEQYF
.,TRBV7-9,TRBJ2-1,.,TGTGCCAGCAGCCCCGCCCCACTCTACAATGAGCAGTTCTTC,CASSPAPLYNEQFF
TRBD1,TRBV7-2,TRBJ1-1,.,TGTGCCAGCAGCCTCCGGGACAGGGGCACTGAAGCTTTCTTT,CASSLRDRGTEAFF
TRBD1,TRBV6-4,TRBJ1-3,.,TGTGCCAGCAGTGAAGACAGGGCAGGAAACACCATATATTTT,CASSEDRAGNTIYF
.,TRBV6-5,TRBJ2-5,.,TGTGCCAGCCGGATGGGGGGTGAACAGACCCAGTACTTC,CASRMGGEQTQYF
.,TRBV6-4,TRBJ2-3,once,TGTGCCAGCAGTGCCGGCGGGAAGACAGATACGCAGTATTTT,CASSAGGKTDTQYF
.,TRBV5-4,TRBJ2-7,once,TGTGCCAGCAGCTTACAGGGCTCCTACGAGCAGTACTTC,CASSLQGSYEQYF
TRBD2,TRBV7-9,TRBJ2-5,once,TGTGCCAGCAGCCCGAGACTAGCGGGAATGTACCAAGAGACCCAGTACTTC,CASSPRLAGMYQETQYF
.,TRBV7-2,TRBJ1-2,.,TGTGCCAGCAGCTTAGCGCGGTCAGGGCTCTATGGCTACACCTTC,CASSLARSGLYGYTF
TRBD2,TRBV27,TRBJ2-5,.,TGTGCCAGCAGTTTGGGGGGGAGAGAGACCCAGTACTTC,CASSLGGRETQYF
.,TRBV11-2,TRBJ2-6,.,TGTGCCAGCAGCTTAGGAAGTGAGAACTCTGGGGCCAACGTCCTGACTTTC,CASSLGSENSGANVLTF
TRBD1,TRBV5-1,TRBJ1-5,once,TGCGCCAGCAGCCTCACAGGGGACCCCAATCAGCCCCAGCATTTT,CASSLTGDPNQPQHF
.,TRBV5-4,TRBJ2-5,.,TGTGCCAGCAGCTCCTCCGCGGCCGAAGAGACCCAGTACTTC,CASSSSAAEETQYF
.,TRBV2,TRBJ1-5,.,TGTGCCAGCAACCCAAGAAGGCAGGGCAATCAGCCCCAGCATTTT,CASNPRRQGNQPQHF
TRBD1,TRBV19,TRBJ2-2,.,TGTGCCGCAGGGGGCTTCACCGGGGAGCTGTTTTTT,CAAGGFTGELFF
.,TRBV29-1,TRBJ1-1,once,TGCAGCGTGCTCGACACCCGGAACACTGAAGCTTTCTTT,CSVLDTRNTEAFF
.,TRBV9,TRBJ1-5,.,TGTGCCAGCAGCGTAGGAACAGGGAAGAACCAGCCCCAGCATTTT,CASSVGTGKNQPQHF
.,TRBV28,TRBJ2-6,once,TGTGCCACGGGGACAACTAGTCGGAACAACGTCCTGACTTTC,CATGTTSRNNVLTF
.,TRBV10-3,TRBJ1-2,.,TGTGCCTCCCGGACAGCCCTTAACTATGGCTACACCTTC,CASRTALNYGYTF
TRBD2,TRBV7-3,TRBJ2-1,.,TGTGCCAGCAGCTTTGGGCCCCGTGGCGGGAGGGCCGGCGAGCAGTTCTTC,CASSFGPRGGRAGEQFF